Presented here are 6 T cell receptor beta chains from one specimen sequenced in a study of blood T cells in healthy people across ages. Then a second PCR, running about 6 to 12 cycles, was carried out with a sample-barcoded 5' primer and a J-beta primer mix. MiXCR, applied by TCRdb to the 5' RACE reads, yields one record per CDR3 protein. The sample carries approximately 2,000,000 distinct CDR3 sequences, approximately 39% recorded once. Material for sequencing was blood. The receptors come from a human donor in good health.

This clonotype was seen a few times. The chain recombines TRBV7-3 with TRBJ2-1, with TRBD2 matching over 8 bases. Germline trimming cut 3 bases from V and 6 bases from J; bases unmatched to any gene: 10. The length of the CDR3 is 16 residues. Germline loops: CDR1 SGHTA, CDR2 FQGTGA. The CDR3 DNA follows: TGTGCCAGCAGCTTTTTTGGCGGGGGGCCATCCAATGAGCAGTTCTTC. Translating it yields CASSFFGGGPSNEQFF.

This rearrangement joins TRBV7-2 to TRBJ1-2; TRBD1 might be the D (5 bases). V shed 6 bases and J shed 8 bases, with 16 bases lying between them. From germline, CDR1 is SGHTA and CDR2 FQGNSA. The CDR3 has 13 residues. CDR3 in DNA: TGTGCCAGCAGTGTGAAGGGGAATCAAGGCTACACCTTC. This sequence encodes CASSVKGNQGYTF.

A few counts support this clonotype. This rearrangement joins TRBV19 to TRBJ1-6, with a tentative D call TRBD1 (6 bases). V lost 6 bases to trimming and J lost 8 bases, with 14 bases between them. The CDR3 contains 14 residues. CDR1 is LNHDA and CDR2 is SQIVND in the germline V gene (reference sequence). DNA for the CDR3: TGTGCCAGTAGGCCCCGGGGGCCGGATTCACCCCTCCACTTT. This encodes CASRPRGPDSPLHF.

This chain connects TRBV20-1 to TRBJ2-1, with TRBD2 identical over 16 bases. Germline lookup yields CDR1 DFQATT and CDR2 SNEGSKA (reference sequence). This CDR3 spans 15 amino acids. Losses at the gene ends were 4 bases for V and 10 bases for J; bases not matched to a gene: 7. The CDR3 bases are TGCAGTGCTAAGAAGGGACTAGCGGGGGGGCAAGAGCAGTTCTTC. It translates to CSAKKGLAGGQEQFF.

This clonotype has a handful of counts. The rearrangement uses TRBV2 and TRBJ2-7, with D possibly matching TRBD1 (6 bases). The V end lost 11 bases, the J end lost 0 bases, and 17 bases lay between the germline ends. Germline CDR1 and CDR2: SNHLY and FYNNEI. The CDR3 length is 14 residues. In DNA, the CDR3 is TGTGCCGGACAACTGACAGGAATCTCCTACGAGCAGTACTTC. It yields the protein CAGQLTGISYEQYF.

The chain recombines TRBV29-1 with TRBJ1-2; D call uncertain. The V and J ends lost 5 bases and 8 bases respectively, with 15 bases between them. Germline V lookup: CDR1 SQVTM, CDR2 ANQGSEA. The CDR3 is made up of 12 amino acids. CDR3 in amino acids: CSVYPGSAGYTF. The DNA of the CDR3 is TGCAGCGTTTACCCTGGTTCCGCGGGCTACACCTTC.